This TCR beta chain appears in the sequencing data of a study of Graves' ophthalmopathy and Graves' hyperthyroidism. CDR1 is ENHRY and CDR2 is SYGVKD in the germline V gene. This CDR3 region has 15 residues. RNA served as the template for amplifying TCR beta CDR3 regions. Second-round multiplex PCR followed a first-round RT-PCR using HTBI primers. TCRdb redid the calling of the multiplex PCR reads with MiXCR, one entry per CDR3 protein. The sample holds about 740,000 distinct CDR3 sequences; approximately 40% are singletons and the top ten take less than 55%. In regard to this clonotype: A read error may account for a junction end that differs from germline.

The chain carries TRBV10-3 and TRBJ2-7; either TRBD1 or TRBD2 may fit D (5 bases each). The source is an adult man with Graves' ophthalmopathy. The sample taken for sequencing was peripheral blood. CDR3 residues: CASSSQDFKSYEQYF. DNA for the CDR3: TGTGCCAGCAGTTCACAGGACTTCAAATCCTACGAGCAGTACTTC.